This is a list of T cell receptor beta chains from one sample in a study of blood T cell repertoires in COVID-19. Generated by immunoSEQ multiplex PCR, the TCRdb table keeps only in-frame clones and is missing some. Among about 280,000 clones listed, approximately 86% were seen once. The sequenced material came from peripheral blood. The receptors were sampled from a woman in her 30s who had recovered from COVID-19. CDR3s include the opening cysteine and the closing phenylalanine or tryptophan. D genes are given only for firm matches. Clone size is given for some rows only: seen once, a few or many times, or a class if the clone is expanded.

>TRBV5-8|TRBJ2-7|TRBD1|NA
CASSPGQAKSYEQYF
TGTGCCAGCAGCCCCGGACAGGCCAAGTCCTACGAGCAGTACTTC
>TRBV27|TRBJ2-6|TRBD1|NA
CASSSLTGAISGANVLTF
TGTGCCAGCAGTTCCCTGACAGGGGCGATCTCTGGGGCCAACGTCCTGACTTTC
>TRBV5-6|TRBJ2-1|TRBD2|NA
CASSLEGLGGYEQFF
TGTGCCAGCAGCTTGGAGGGACTAGGAGGCTATGAGCAGTTCTTC
>TRBV5-4|TRBJ1-6|TRBD1|NA
CASSFKAGTGDNSPLHF
TGTGCCAGCAGCTTTAAAGCCGGGACAGGGGATAATTCACCCCTCCACTTT
>TRBV7-9|TRBJ2-5|TRBD1|NA
CASSTQGVRETQYF
TGTGCCAGCAGCACACAGGGGGTCCGGGAGACCCAGTACTTC
>TRBV6-6|TRBJ1-1|NA|NA
CASSAQGRVNTEAFF
TGTGCCAGCAGCGCCCAGGGCAGGGTGAACACTGAAGCTTTCTTT
>TRBV7-2|TRBJ2-5|TRBD1|NA
CASNQLKGAGETQYF
TGTGCCAGCAACCAACTTAAGGGGGCTGGGGAGACCCAGTACTTC
>TRBV24-1|TRBJ2-7|TRBD2|NA
CATSGPVGGGTYEQYF
TGTGCCACCAGTGGCCCCGTCGGGGGGGGGACCTACGAGCAGTACTTC
>TRBV4-1|TRBJ1-4|TRBD1|NA
CASSQDRAGQGSEKLFF
TGCGCCAGCAGCCAAGATAGGGCGGGACAGGGATCGGAAAAACTGTTTTTT
>TRBV7-2|TRBJ2-2|NA|NA
CASSTGSVSTGELFF
TGTGCCAGCAGCACGGGGTCCGTATCCACCGGGGAGCTGTTTTTT
>TRBV30|TRBJ1-1|NA|NA
CAWGQSMNTEAFF
TGTGCCTGGGGACAATCTATGAACACTGAAGCTTTCTTT
>TRBV5-1|TRBJ2-5|TRBD2|NA
CASSLGGTSGQETQYF
TGCGCCAGCAGCTTGGGAGGGACTAGCGGACAAGAGACCCAGTACTTC
>TRBV5-4|TRBJ1-1|NA|NA
CASSLLAAGKRNTEAFF
TGTGCCAGCAGCTTGCTCGCGGCAGGGAAAAGGAACACTGAAGCTTTCTTT
>TRBV4-3|TRBJ2-7|TRBD1|NA
CASSQGGQGTYEQYF
TGCGCCAGCAGCCAAGGGGGACAGGGAACCTACGAGCAGTACTTC
>TRBV27|TRBJ1-5|NA|NA
CASSSYSGNYQPQHF
TGTGCCAGCAGTTCGTATAGCGGAAACTATCAGCCCCAGCATTTT
>TRBV19|TRBJ1-1|NA|NA
CASSRRTENTEAFF
TGTGCCAGTAGTCGGCGGACAGAGAACACTGAAGCTTTCTTT
>TRBV4-2|TRBJ1-2|NA|NA
CASSQEGIGHYYGYTF
TGTGCCAGCAGCCAAGAAGGAATTGGGCACTACTATGGCTACACCTTC
>TRBV19|TRBJ2-2|NA|once
CASILRSGNTGELFF
TGTGCCAGTATTTTGAGGAGCGGGAACACCGGGGAGCTGTTTTTT
>TRBV7-2|TRBJ2-7|TRBD1|many
CASSPDTGGFYEQYF
TGTGCCAGCAGCCCAGATACAGGGGGCTTCTACGAGCAGTACTTC
>TRBV5-1|TRBJ1-2|TRBD1|once
CASSVTGGGNYGYTF
TGCGCCAGCAGCGTGACAGGGGGAGGGAACTATGGCTACACCTTC
>TRBV3-1/TRBV3-2|TRBJ2-2|TRBD1|NA
CASSHRGRELFF
TGTGCCAGCAGCCACAGGGGGCGAGAGCTGTTTTTT
>TRBV5-4|TRBJ2-3|TRBD1|once
CASGDRERADTQYF
TGTGCCAGCGGTGACAGGGAGCGTGCAGATACGCAGTATTTT
>TRBV5-4|TRBJ1-3|NA|NA
CASSPGGSGNTIYF
TGTGCCAGCAGCCCGGGAGGGTCTGGAAACACCATATATTTT
>TRBV30|TRBJ2-2|TRBD1|NA
CAWSVQVPGGSNTGELFF
TGTGCCTGGAGTGTACAGGTCCCAGGGGGCTCGAACACCGGGGAGCTGTTTTTT
>TRBV7-3|TRBJ2-3|TRBD1|NA
CASRPTGTGSTDTQYF
TGTGCCAGCAGGCCTACCGGGACAGGCAGCACAGATACGCAGTATTTT
>TRBV6-6|TRBJ2-7|TRBD1|NA
CASSQNGQASYEQYF
TGTGCCAGCAGTCAGAACGGACAGGCGTCCTACGAGCAGTACTTC
>TRBV25-1|TRBJ2-7|NA|NA
CASSDWRGLSEQYF
TGTGCCAGCAGTGATTGGAGGGGGCTCAGCGAGCAGTACTTC
>TRBV9|TRBJ2-3|NA|NA
CASSLTYGRYTDTQYF
TGTGCCAGCAGCCTGACTTATGGGAGGTACACAGATACGCAGTATTTT
>TRBV7-9|TRBJ2-7|NA|NA
CASSPFGVYEQYF
TGTGCCAGCAGCCCATTTGGAGTCTACGAGCAGTACTTC
>TRBV2|TRBJ1-1|TRBD1|NA
CASDREENTEAFF
TGTGCCAGCGACAGGGAAGAGAACACTGAAGCTTTCTTT
>TRBV19|TRBJ2-7|NA|NA
CASRVRGEDEQYF
TGTGCCAGTAGAGTCCGAGGCGAAGACGAGCAGTACTTC
>TRBV3-1/TRBV3-2|TRBJ2-5|TRBD2|NA
CASSPGTKIQETQYF
TGTGCCAGCAGCCCAGGGACTAAAATTCAAGAGACCCAGTACTTC
>TRBV20-1|TRBJ2-5|NA|NA
CSASPGGETQYF
TGCAGTGCTAGTCCTGGGGGGGAGACCCAGTACTTC
>TRBV14|TRBJ2-1|TRBD1|NA
CASSHTRGLSANEQFF
TGTGCCAGCAGCCATACAAGGGGGCTATCGGCCAATGAGCAGTTCTTC
>TRBV6-2/TRBV6-3|TRBJ2-2|TRBD2|NA
CASSYPLSGRSAVTGELFF
TGTGCCAGCAGTTACCCCCTTAGCGGGAGATCGGCGGTCACCGGGGAGCTGTTTTTT
>TRBV2|TRBJ1-1|NA|NA
CASSDPPENTEAFF
TGTGCCAGCAGTGATCCCCCAGAGAACACTGAAGCTTTCTTT
>TRBV7-9|TRBJ2-7|NA|NA
CASSSGLTLGEQYF
TGTGCCAGCAGCTCAGGACTGACCCTGGGGGAGCAGTACTTC
>TRBV6-6|TRBJ1-2|NA|NA
CASSSGTQVYGYTF
TGTGCCAGCAGCTCTGGGACACAGGTTTATGGCTACACCTTC
>TRBV15|TRBJ2-7|NA|NA
CATSRELVSLEQYF
TGTGCCACCAGCAGAGAACTAGTTTCCCTCGAGCAGTACTTC
>TRBV27|TRBJ2-7|NA|NA
CASSRGTKLYEQYF
TGTGCCAGCAGTCGAGGGACAAAACTCTACGAGCAGTACTTC
>TRBV2|TRBJ2-7|TRBD1|NA
CASKEGQPFYF
TGTGCCAGCAAAGAGGGACAGCCATTCTACTTC
>TRBV28|TRBJ1-2|TRBD1|NA
CASSLGQGLEGIAGYTF
TGTGCCAGCAGTTTGGGACAGGGATTGGAGGGTATTGCGGGCTACACCTTC
>TRBV28|TRBJ1-2|NA|NA
CASSLYAGANYGYTF
TGTGCCAGCAGTTTATACGCAGGGGCTAACTATGGCTACACCTTC
>TRBV28|TRBJ2-1|NA|NA
CASSLPGSANEQFF
TGTGCCAGCAGTTTACCCGGGAGTGCAAATGAGCAGTTCTTC
>TRBV11-2|TRBJ2-7|TRBD2|once
CASSSYSPLAGAYEQYF
TGTGCCAGCAGCTCTTACTCCCCACTAGCGGGGGCCTACGAGCAGTACTTC
>TRBV14|TRBJ1-2|NA|once
CASSQQGWYGYTF
TGTGCCAGCAGCCAACAGGGCTGGTATGGCTACACCTTC
>TRBV10-3|TRBJ1-4|NA|NA
CAISDRTAEKLFF
TGTGCCATCAGTGACCGGACAGCGGAAAAACTGTTTTTT
>TRBV5-8|TRBJ2-7|NA|NA
CASSPWRPSPGDYEQYF
TGTGCCAGCAGCCCATGGCGGCCGTCCCCGGGTGACTACGAGCAGTACTTC
>TRBV5-4|TRBJ2-1|NA|once
CAMGGGSYNEQFF
TGTGCCATGGGGGGTGGCTCCTACAATGAGCAGTTCTTC
>TRBV6-4|TRBJ1-1|NA|few
CASSREMNTEAFF
TGTGCCAGCAGTCGCGAGATGAACACTGAAGCTTTCTTT